Below, 32 T cell receptor beta chains from the same sample are listed, as sequenced in a study of human CD8 memory T cell subsets. Libraries targeted TCR beta using 5' RACE with UMIs. TCRdb reprocessed the 5' RACE reads and reports one entry per CDR3 protein, with no DNA. The clone table shows fewer than 7,500 distinct CDR3 sequences, with the ten largest holding 20% to 25%. TPEX cells were CCR7+ PD-1+ TIGIT+ early memory CD8+ T cells with exhausted-like traits. Source material: CD8+ T cells from PBMCs. These receptors originate from a human donor in good health.

V is TRBV27 and J is TRBJ2-7. This CDR3 is 17 amino acids long. Per germline, CDR1 MNHEY and CDR2 SMNVEV (reference sequence). CDR3 amino acids: CASSLSINRRAAYEQYF.

The chain employs TRBV5-1 and TRBJ2-2; TCRdb indicates TRBD1, and absent DNA this call remains unverified. The germline V gene encodes CDR1 SGHRS and CDR2 YFSETQ. CDR3 size: 15 residues. The CDR3 sequence: CASSSQAVSTGELFF.

The chain employs TRBV20-1 and TRBJ2-1; TCRdb reports TRBD2, a call that lacks DNA to check it against. Germline V gene sequence: CDR1 DFQATT, CDR2 SNEGSKA (reference sequence). The CDR3 runs to 15 residues. This chain's CDR3 is CSARVQEGLSNEQFF.

This chain joins TRBV11-2 and TRBJ2-5. The germline gives CDR1 SGHAT, CDR2 FQNNGV. The CDR3 sequence is 15 residues long. CDR3 in amino acids: CASSPELPVGETQYF.

By frequency, this clonotype registers medium-sized (0.01 to 0.1%). The chain combines TRBV25-1 with TRBJ1-4; the D call from TCRdb, TRBD1, cannot be confirmed without DNA. This CDR3 is built from 13 residues. The germline V gene has CDR1 MGHDK and CDR2 SYGVNS. CDR3 sequence: CASKVGGGEKLFF.

The chain links TRBV11-2 to TRBJ2-7; TCRdb picks TRBD2, but there is no DNA to check that call. CDR1 is SGHAT and CDR2 is FQNNGV in the germline V gene. The length of the CDR3 is 17 residues. This CDR3 is CASSISGGVEGTYEQYF. Filled out from reference TRBV11-2 and TRBJ2-7, the complete variable domain reads EAGVAQSPRYKIIEKRQSVAFWCNPISGHATLYWYQQILGQGPKLLIQFQNNGVVDDSQLPKDRFSAERLKGVDSTLKIQPAKLEDSAVYLCASSISGGVEGTYEQYFGPGTRLTVT.

The rearrangement joins TRBV4-1 to TRBJ2-5. The CDR3 is 13 residues long. CDR1 is MGHRA, CDR2 YSYEKL, per germline. CDR3 sequence reads: CASSWTDQETQYF.

In terms of frequency, this clonotype is medium-sized. The CDR3 protein is CASSFRDPGGYEQYF. The chain recombines TRBV6-2 or TRBV6-3 with TRBJ2-7; TCRdb's D call of TRBD1 is untestable without DNA. This CDR3 spans 15 amino acids. Germline V gene lookup returns CDR1 MNHEY and CDR2 SVGEGT.

Measured by frequency, this clonotype is medium-sized (0.01 to 0.1%). The J gene is TRBJ2-7, the V gene TRBV29-1; TCRdb's D gene call, TRBD1, goes unchecked for lack of DNA. Germline-derived CDR1 and CDR2 are SQVTM and ANQGSEA. There are 14 residues in the CDR3. CDR3 amino acids: CSVSTTGHTYEQYF.

The chain employs TRBV7-9 and TRBJ2-2. The germline gives CDR1 SEHNR, CDR2 FQNEAQ (reference sequence). This CDR3 comprises 13 residues. This chain's CDR3 is CASSVASPGELFF.

The chain employs TRBV2 and TRBJ2-5; TCRdb's D call of TRBD1 is untestable without DNA. The germline V gene has CDR1 SNHLY and CDR2 FYNNEI. The CDR3 is 15 residues long. The CDR3 protein is CASSEGQGYQETQYF.

The V gene is TRBV5-4, the J gene TRBJ2-1; TCRdb's assignment of TRBD2 cannot be checked, as there is no DNA. Germline V gene data show CDR1 as SGHNT and CDR2 as YYREEE (reference sequence). The CDR3 length is 15 residues. The CDR3 protein is CASRLGEAGDNEQFF.

V usage is TRBV14 and J usage is TRBJ2-7; TCRdb selects TRBD1, and the lack of DNA leaves this call unchecked. This CDR3 has 15 amino acids. Germline loops: CDR1 SGHDN, CDR2 FVKESK. This CDR3 reads CASSQGQGPSYEQYF.

By frequency, this clonotype registers medium-sized (0.01 to 0.1%). V is TRBV7-3 and J is TRBJ2-3; TCRdb's D gene call, TRBD2, goes unchecked for lack of DNA. Germline V gives CDR1 SGHTA, CDR2 FQGTGA. The CDR3 totals 18 residues. CDR3 protein: CASSPVPGRRDGRDTQYF.

The gene calls are TRBV5-6 and TRBJ2-1; TCRdb's D call, TRBD2, is unchecked because there is no DNA. The CDR3 contains 18 residues. CDR1 and CDR2 (germline): SGHDT, YYEEEE. The CDR3 reads CASSPLQGIATKDNEQFF.

This clonotype is identified as medium-sized from frequency. The chain recombines TRBV29-1 with TRBJ2-7. Germline-derived CDR1 and CDR2 are SQVTM and ANQGSEA. The CDR3 is 12 amino acids. CDR3 amino acids: CSVVFQSYEQYF.

The gene calls are TRBV27 and TRBJ2-7; with no DNA, the TCRdb D assignment of TRBD1 cannot be verified. Germline CDR1 MNHEY, CDR2 SMNVEV (reference sequence). CDR3 length equals 16 residues. This CDR3 reads CASSLWAGDRSYEQYF.

J is TRBJ1-1 and V is TRBV12-3 or TRBV12-4; TCRdb picks TRBD1, but there is no DNA to check that call. This CDR3 has 11 amino acids. The CDR3 loop reads CASSPGPEAFF.

V gene TRBV30 combines with J gene TRBJ1-1. The CDR3 consists of 15 residues. Germline V gives CDR1 GTSNPN, CDR2 SVGIG (reference sequence). The CDR3 sequence: CAWSGQGFGNTEAFF.

According to its frequency, this clonotype is medium-sized (0.01 to 0.1%). The chain carries TRBV10-3 and TRBJ1-4; TCRdb's D gene call, TRBD1, goes unchecked for lack of DNA. Germline V gives CDR1 ENHRY, CDR2 SYGVKD. This CDR3 is built from 14 residues. The CDR3 loop reads CAISEVGANEKLFF.

The J gene is TRBJ2-3, the V gene TRBV7-6; the TRBD2 assignment by TCRdb is unverifiable without DNA. Germline CDR1 and CDR2: SGHVS and FNYEAQ. The CDR3 has 18 residues. The CDR3 loop is CASSSGGVGPQITDTQYF.

This clonotype is labeled medium-sized based on frequency. The genes are TRBV11-2 and TRBJ2-1; TCRdb's D gene call, TRBD1, goes unchecked for lack of DNA. The CDR3 runs to 16 residues. Per germline, CDR1 SGHAT and CDR2 FQNNGV. CDR3 region: CASSFLEGGVYNEQFF.

This chain joins TRBV2 and TRBJ2-5; the TRBD2 assignment by TCRdb is unverifiable without DNA. In germline, CDR1 is SNHLY, CDR2 FYNNEI. The CDR3 totals 15 residues. CDR3 amino acids: CASGGLAGGKETQYF.

The chain joins TRBV12-3 or TRBV12-4 to TRBJ2-2; lacking DNA, the TRBD1 call made by TCRdb goes unchecked. CDR3 length: 17 residues. CDR3: CASTPRPAVRIPGELFF.

The chain has TRBV28 and TRBJ2-1; as DNA is missing, the TRBD2 call by TCRdb cannot be tested. The CDR3 is made up of 16 amino acids. Germline CDR1 is MDHEN and CDR2 is SYDVKM. The CDR3 is CASSLHDPPLRNEQFF.

V and J are TRBV7-9 and TRBJ2-1; the TRBD2 assignment by TCRdb is unverifiable without DNA. The germline V gene encodes CDR1 SEHNR and CDR2 FQNEAQ (reference sequence). The CDR3 is made up of 15 amino acids. The CDR3 reads CASSSSGRRPYEQFF.

The chain is built from TRBV10-1 and TRBJ1-2; the D call of TRBD1 rests on TCRdb alone, since no DNA is present to check it. The length of the CDR3 is 15 residues. CDR1 is WNHNN, CDR2 SYGVQD, per germline (reference sequence). The CDR3 is CASSATGDARDGYTF.

The chain recombines TRBV7-9 with TRBJ2-5. Germline CDR1 reads SEHNR; CDR2 reads FQNEAQ (reference sequence). The CDR3 consists of 15 residues. CDR3 region: CASSSDWSYQETQYF. Full variable domain (missing parts from reference TRBV7-9 and TRBJ2-5): DTGVSQNPRHKITKRGQNVTFRCDPISEHNRLYWYRQTLGQGPEFLTYFQNEAQLEKSRLLSDRFSAERPKGSFSTLEIQRTEQGDSAMYLCASSSDWSYQETQYFGPGTRLLVL.

The chain carries TRBV27 and TRBJ2-1; the D gene TCRdb calls, TRBD1, cannot be checked with no DNA. Looked up from germline, CDR1 is MNHEY and CDR2 is SMNVEV (reference sequence). The CDR3 is 12 amino acids. The CDR3 protein is CASSPQGNEQFF.

The J gene is TRBJ1-6, the V gene TRBV28; TCRdb returns TRBD1, unconfirmable since there is no DNA. Germline assignment: CDR1 MDHEN and CDR2 SYDVKM. This CDR3 has 15 residues. The CDR3 loop reads CASSLGTGFRSPLHF.

The chain couples TRBV12-3 or TRBV12-4 to TRBJ1-5. This CDR3 region has 14 residues. CDR3: CASSLMGGNQPQHF.

The chain carries TRBV2 and TRBJ2-1; TCRdb indicates TRBD1, and absent DNA this call remains unverified. The CDR3 loop spans 16 amino acids. CDR1 is SNHLY, CDR2 FYNNEI, per germline. The CDR3 spells CASSEATRGVDNEQFF.